The 29 T cell receptor beta chains below all came from one sample that was sequenced in a study of regulatory T cells in long-lasting Graves disease. As to time point: newly diagnosed GD, antithyroid drugs for less than 3 months. Scientists built the TCR library using RNA that was extracted from PBMCs. Arm-PCR with iRepertoire HTBI primers amplified the CDR3 regions for these TCR beta libraries. Each CDR3 protein is one row after TCRdb ran MiXCR on the multiplex PCR reads. The data show 550,000 or so distinct CDR3 sequences, with about 11% seen just once and 7.5% to 9% held by the top ten. These data are also associated with another study on T cells in Graves' hyperthyroidism and ophthalmopathy.

This sample comprised peripheral blood mononuclear cells (PBMCs), obtained at new diagnosis, from a patient treated with antithyroid drugs. Receptor source: a woman aged 30 to 39 with Graves disease.

The V call is TRBV28, the J call TRBJ2-3; no reliable D call. The CDR3 totals 14 residues. The V end was cut by 5 bases, the J end by 2 bases, with 11 bases between. Germline V gene sequence: CDR1 MDHEN, CDR2 SYDVKM. CDR3 protein: CASSPWLNTDTQYF. The CDR3 DNA reads TGTGCCAGCAGTCCCTGGCTTAACACAGATACGCAGTATTTT.

This clonotype showed up many times. The chain joins TRBV3-1 to TRBJ2-7; D possibly corresponds to TRBD1 (6 bases). Germline loops: CDR1 LGHDT, CDR2 YNNKEL (reference sequence). The CDR3 has 15 amino acids. The V end was cut by 1 base, the J end by 3 bases, with 13 bases between. CDR3 nucleotides: TGTGCCAGCAGCCAAGGAGGTGGGGGCCTCTACGAGCAGTACTTC. Its translation is CASSQGGGGLYEQYF.

In this sample, this clonotype turned up a few times. The chain joins TRBV13 to TRBJ2-2; 12 bases fit TRBD2. Germline V gene data show CDR1 as PRHDT and CDR2 as FYEKMQ (reference sequence). V was clipped by 2 bases and J by 6 bases; unmatched bases: 7. This CDR3 comprises 17 residues. The CDR3 loop reads CASSLFRLAGASGELFF. The CDR3 DNA sequence: TGTGCCAGCAGCTTATTCCGACTAGCGGGAGCGTCCGGGGAGCTGTTTTTT.

This clonotype was recorded at least ten times. The chain carries TRBV28 and TRBJ1-4, with D maybe TRBD1 (5 bases). Germline V lookup: CDR1 MDHEN, CDR2 SYDVKM. Trimming removed 4 bases from V and 8 bases from J, with 14 bases in between. The CDR3 is made up of 14 amino acids. This CDR3 reads CASSSGGRVEKLFF. CDR3 bases: TGTGCCAGCAGTTCCGGGGGTAGGGTGGAAAAACTGTTTTTT.

This clonotype was seen only once. This may be a read error: a much more frequent sequence differs by one nucleotide. It is likely a read error, because the conserved phenylalanine at the end of the CDR3 is missing. The chain combines TRBV4-3 with TRBJ2-5; D gene unclear. Trimming cost V 1 base and J 3 bases, with 9 bases left between them. The V gene's germline CDR1 is LGHNA and CDR2 YSLEER. The CDR3 runs to 14 residues. CDR3 residues: CASSQVYRKETQYS. CDR3 nucleotide sequence: TGCGCCAGCAGCCAAGTTTATCGAAAAGAGACCCAGTACTCC.

The V and J genes are TRBV9 and TRBJ2-2; no clear D. V lost 1 base and J lost 6, with 7 bases in between. The CDR3 runs to 13 residues. The germline V gene has CDR1 SGDLS and CDR2 YYNGEE. CDR3 in DNA: TGTGCCAGCAGCGTAACGACCTCCGGGGAGCTGTTTTTT. It yields the protein CASSVTTSGELFF.

About this clonotype: Since a far larger clone is one base different, this is likely a read error. The CDR3 DNA reads as TGTGCCAGCGGCCCGACTCGATACGATTCACCCCTCCACTTT. Its translation is CASGPTRYDSPLHF. The chain links TRBV7-8 to TRBJ1-6; no clear D. Trimming left V 8 bases short and J 8 bases short, with 16 bases between. This CDR3 is 14 amino acids long. CDR1 and CDR2 from the germline V gene are SGHVS and FQNEAQ. Complete variable domain (other parts from reference TRBV7-8 and TRBJ1-6): GAGVSQSPRYKVAKRGQDVALRCDPISGHVSLFWYQQALGQGPEFLTYFQNEAQLDKSGLPSDRFFAERPEGSVSTLKIQRTQQEDSAVYLCASGPTRYDSPLHFGNGTRLTVT.

This clonotype was found many times. This chain uses TRBV7-2 with TRBJ2-3; TRBD1 agrees at 7 bases. Trimming at V came to 5 bases and at J to 5 bases, leaving 4 bases not matched to a gene. CDR3 length: 13 amino acids. The V gene's germline CDR1 is SGHTA and CDR2 FQGNSA. CDR3 bases: TGTGCCAGCAGCCGATCAGGGGGAGATACGCAGTATTTT. It yields the protein CASSRSGGDTQYF. Together with reference TRBV7-2 and TRBJ2-3, the CDR3 gives the full variable domain: GAGVSQSPSNKVTEKGKDVELRCDPISGHTALYWYRQSLGQGLEFLIYFQGNSAPDKSGLPSDRFSAERTGGSVSTLTIQRTQQEDSAVYLCASSRSGGDTQYFGPGTRLTVL.

This clonotype was detected many times. CDR3 sequence reads: CASSLTSGRGGDTGELFF. The CDR3 DNA follows: TGTGCCAGCAGCCTGACTAGCGGGAGAGGGGGGGACACCGGGGAGCTGTTTTTT. V usage is TRBV3-1 and J usage is TRBJ2-2, with 12 bases that match TRBD2. The CDR3 loop spans 18 amino acids. In germline, CDR1 is LGHDT, CDR2 YNNKEL (reference sequence). Trimming at V came to 4 bases and at J to 3 bases, leaving 9 bases not matched to a gene.

This clonotype was picked up many times. The chain recombines TRBV12-3 or TRBV12-4 with TRBJ2-3, with TRBD2 matching 10 bases. After removal of 4 bases from V and 9 bases from J, the junction contained 7 bases not matched to a gene. The CDR3 loop spans 14 amino acids. As DNA, the CDR3 is TGTGCCAGCAGTTCGAGCGGGAGGGCAGGGACGCAGTATTTT. Its translation is CASSSSGRAGTQYF.

This clonotype was counted a few times. J is TRBJ1-1 and V is TRBV19; 8 positions agree with TRBD1. This CDR3 comprises 13 residues. In germline, CDR1 is LNHDA, CDR2 SQIVND (reference sequence). J gave up 4 bases and V 7 bases, and 5 bases lay outside the gene matches. The CDR3 nucleotides are TGTGCCAGTATCCCAGGGGGCGGCACTGAAGCTTTCTTT. Translating it yields CASIPGGGTEAFF.

This clonotype was detected ten times or more. V gene TRBV20-1 combines with J gene TRBJ2-1, with 10 bases lining up with TRBD2. Germline CDR1 is DFQATT and CDR2 is SNEGSKA (reference sequence). CDR3 length: 16 amino acids. V lost 3 bases to trimming and J lost 3 bases; unmatched junction nucleotides: 8. CDR3: CSARGLAGENYNEQFF. Written as DNA, the CDR3 is TGCAGTGCTAGGGGCCTAGCGGGAGAAAACTACAATGAGCAGTTCTTC.

This clonotype was counted many times. The V gene is TRBV2, the J gene TRBJ2-5; D gene uncertain. The CDR3 is made up of 11 amino acids. The V end lost 2 bases, the J end lost 5 bases, and 3 bases lay between the germline ends. Germline CDR1 is SNHLY and CDR2 is FYNNEI. This CDR3 reads CASSEHETQYF. Here the CDR3 DNA reads TGTGCCAGCAGTGAACACGAGACCCAGTACTTC.

The table lists this clonotype with many counts. Compared with germline, one end of the junction differs, possibly owing to a read error. The CDR3 spells CAIGEGTSGGNEQFF. In DNA form, the CDR3 reads TGTGCCATCGGTGAAGGGACTAGCGGCGGGAATGAGCAGTTCTTC. This rearrangement joins TRBV10-3 to TRBJ2-1; 11 bases are a match to TRBD2. This CDR3 is 15 amino acids long. Germline loops: CDR1 ENHRY, CDR2 SYGVKD.

This clonotype was seen many times. The V gene is TRBV2, the J gene TRBJ1-2, with 7 positions matching TRBD1. The CDR3 loop spans 16 amino acids. Germline V gene data show CDR1 as SNHLY and CDR2 as FYNNEI. V shed 6 bases, J shed 1 base, and the junction held 11 bases outside the gene matches. CDR3 sequence (DNA): TGTGCCAGCAGCCGTAGACAGGGCGGGATTAACTATGGCTACACCTTC. This encodes CASSRRQGGINYGYTF.

The chain links TRBV9 to TRBJ2-3, with D tentatively TRBD2 (6 bases). Germline CDR1 SGDLS, CDR2 YYNGEE. The CDR3 length is 17 residues. V lost 2 bases and J lost 1, with 17 bases in between. In nucleotides, the CDR3 is TGTGCCAGCAGCGTTCACTCAGGAGGAGGGGGCACAGATACGCAGTATTTT. It is translated as CASSVHSGGGGTDTQYF.

A remark on this clonotype: This could be a read error, since a much larger clone is one nucleotide away. The chain is built from TRBV4-1 and TRBJ1-5; D gene ambiguous. V lost 5 bases, J lost 1 base, and 9 bases lay in between. The CDR3 loop spans 14 amino acids. CDR1 is MGHRA and CDR2 is YSYEKL in the germline V gene. The DNA of the CDR3 is TGCGCCAGCAGCTGCGGGTGGAGCAATCAGCCCCAGCATTTT. It specifies CASSCGWSNQPQHF.

This clonotype was seen at least ten times. The V gene is TRBV30, the J gene TRBJ1-3, with D perhaps TRBD1 (6 bases). V gave up 6 bases and J gave up 4 bases, with 16 bases separating them. CDR1 is GTSNPN and CDR2 is SVGIG in the germline V gene (reference sequence). This CDR3 comprises 14 residues. The CDR3 nucleotides are TGTGCCTGCCAACAGGGAAAGTCCGGAAACACCATATATTTT. This encodes CACQQGKSGNTIYF.

This clonotype was seen only a few times. The chain employs TRBV28 and TRBJ2-3; D may match TRBD1 or TRBD2 (5 bases each). The germline V and J ends were trimmed by 4 bases and 4 bases, with 15 bases remaining between them. This CDR3 has 15 residues. Germline CDR1 and CDR2: MDHEN and SYDVKM. This chain's CDR3 is CASSSQGPGSDTQYF. CDR3 nucleotide sequence: TGTGCCAGCAGTTCCCAGGGACCCGGGTCAGATACGCAGTATTTT.

There are many counts of this clonotype. This sequence joins TRBV20-1 and TRBJ1-1; tentative D call: TRBD1 (5 bases). Trimming shortened V by 3 bases and J by 1 base, and 18 bases separated the two germline ends. Germline CDR1 is DFQATT and CDR2 is SNEGSKA (reference sequence). This CDR3 region has 16 residues. CDR3 residues: CSASTTWAGSNTEAFF. In DNA form, the CDR3 reads TGCAGTGCTAGTACAACCTGGGCAGGGTCGAACACTGAAGCTTTCTTT.

This chain connects TRBV12-3 or TRBV12-4 to TRBJ2-4; D unresolved. Trimming took off 1 base at V and 16 bases at J, with 11 bases between the two ends. The CDR3 loop spans 11 amino acids. CDR3 nucleotides: TGTGCCAGCAGTTTAGGTACTATGAATTACTTC. Amino acids: CASSLGTMNYF.

This clonotype was observed at least ten times. V and J are TRBV9 and TRBJ2-5, with 9 bases lining up with TRBD1. J lost 4 bases, V lost 3 bases, and 4 bases had no gene match. Germline CDR1 SGDLS, CDR2 YYNGEE. This CDR3 has 14 residues. DNA for the CDR3: TGTGCCAGCAGCGCCGGGGACAGGGTAGAGACCCAGTACTTC. This codes for CASSAGDRVETQYF. The whole variable domain, filled in from reference TRBV9 and TRBJ2-5, reads DSGVTQTPKHLITATGQRVTLRCSPRSGDLSVYWYQQSLDQGLQFLIQYYNGEERAKGNILERFSAQQFPDLHSELNLSSLELGDSALYFCASSAGDRVETQYFGPGTRLLVL.

This clonotype was counted ten times or more. At one of its ends the junction is not consistent with the germline gene, which may arise from a read error. The chain combines TRBV11-3 with TRBJ2-3; weak D call: TRBD2 (7 bases). Germline lookup yields CDR1 SGHNT and CDR2 YENEEA. The CDR3 extends over 16 amino acids. The CDR3 sequence is CASSQGGAGSTDTQYF. As DNA, the CDR3 is TGCGCCAGCAGCCAAGGGGGAGCGGGAAGCACAGATACGCAGTATTTT.

The chain combines TRBV29-1 with TRBJ2-2; possibly TRBD1 for D (5 bases). V gave up 5 bases and J gave up 6 bases, with 19 bases separating them. Per the germline V gene, CDR1 is SQVTM and CDR2 is ANQGSEA. CDR3 length equals 15 residues. The DNA for the CDR3 is TGCAGCGTTTTACCAGGGCAGAGCTTTTCCGGGGAGCTGTTTTTT. This gives the protein CSVLPGQSFSGELFF.

This clonotype was counted ten times or more. J is TRBJ2-5 and V is TRBV20-1, with D possibly matching TRBD2 (6 bases). The CDR3 covers 15 residues. Trimming stripped 0 bases from V and 0 bases from J, with 11 bases between. Germline V gene lookup returns CDR1 DFQATT and CDR2 SNEGSKA (reference sequence). DNA for the CDR3: TGCAGTGCTAGAGATAGACGGGGGTACCAAGAGACCCAGTACTTC. Translated: CSARDRRGYQETQYF.

The chain is built from TRBV20-1 and TRBJ2-5; 7 nucleotides line up with TRBD2. The V gene end was trimmed by 0 bases and the J gene end by 1 base; junction bases not matched to a gene: 8. This CDR3 region has 16 residues. Germline values: CDR1 DFQATT, CDR2 SNEGSKA (reference sequence). The CDR3 loop reads CSARDRGPSGQETQYF. CDR3 coding DNA: TGCAGTGCTAGAGATCGGGGCCCTAGCGGCCAAGAGACCCAGTACTTC.

This clonotype has ten or more counts. The chain is built from TRBV28 and TRBJ1-6; 12 bases match TRBD1. Germline lookup yields CDR1 MDHEN and CDR2 SYDVKM. Trimming at V came to 6 bases and at J to 19 bases, leaving 13 bases not matched to a gene. The CDR3 spans 14 residues. The CDR3 coding sequence is TGTGCCAGCAGACGCCGGGACAGGGGGCCCCAGAGGCACTTT. This gives the protein CASRRRDRGPQRHF.

A word on this clonotype: As the CDR3 is not closed by the conserved phenylalanine or tryptophan, this likely results from a read error. The V and J genes are TRBV28 and TRBJ2-7; 8 nucleotides match TRBD1. CDR3 length: 15 amino acids. V was pared by 7 bases and J by 4 bases, with 12 bases of the junction left unmatched. Germline V CDR1 and CDR2: MDHEN, SYDVKM. DNA for the CDR3: TGTGCCAGCATCGCAAACGACAGGGGCGGGTACGAGCAGTACTCC. This codes for CASIANDRGGYEQYS.

There are many counts of this clonotype. V and J are TRBV19 and TRBJ2-7; D is perhaps TRBD2 (6 bases). The CDR3 sequence is 14 residues long. The germline CDR1 and CDR2 sequences are LNHDA and SQIVND (reference sequence). V dropped 4 bases and J dropped 0 bases, with 10 bases sitting between them. The CDR3 is CASSNSGSSYEQYF. Written as DNA, the CDR3 is TGTGCCAGTAGTAATAGCGGTAGCTCCTACGAGCAGTACTTC.